In this sample, the clone carrying this TCR beta chain turned up many times. The sample is drawn from a study of blood T cell repertoires in COVID-19. Whole-study context: Specimens from acute and convalescent COVID-19 originated in the United States, Italy and Spain.

V gave up 5 bases and J gave up 2 bases; unmatched junction bases: 6. CDR3 length: 16 amino acids. Germline V lookup: CDR1 MDHEN, CDR2 SYDVKM. The assay was immunoSEQ multiplex PCR, and TCRdb's table has in-frame clones only and misses some. This table has 130,000 or so clones, roughly two thirds appearing once. Sequencing used peripheral blood. The TCR originated in a woman in her sixties or seventies with acute or convalescent COVID-19. This chain uses TRBV28 with TRBJ1-5; 10 bases match TRBD1. In nucleotides, the CDR3 is TGTGCCAGCAGTCGGACAGGGGGGAATGGCAATCAGCCCCAGCATTTT. As protein: CASSRTGGNGNQPQHF.